This TCR beta chain derives from a study of control samples from healthy donors and cancer patients. The V gene's germline CDR1 is DFQATT and CDR2 SNEGSKA (reference sequence). Unmatched junction bases numbered 8, after V lost 3 bases and J lost 5 bases. This CDR3 has 14 residues. Assay: immunoSEQ multiplex PCR; the TCRdb copy retains only in-frame clones and omits some. The sample includes tens of thousands of clones, around 85% of them seen just once. The sequenced material came from blood. The chain joins TRBV20-1 to TRBJ1-2, with 8 bases fitting TRBD1. This clonotype was sampled from a man younger than 45 in good health. The CDR3 nucleotides are TGCAGTGCTAGTCGGACAGGGCGAGAGTATGGCTACACCTTC. Its translation: CSASRTGREYGYTF.